These T cell receptor beta chains were read from a single sample in a study of cytomegalovirus exposure and HLA in healthy donors. Produced via immunoSEQ multiplex PCR; TCRdb's table is partial and in-frame only. The sample consists of under 50,000 clones, around 90% of them appearing once. The sequenced sample was PBMCs. All receptors come from a woman aged 40 to 49 in good health and CMV-seropositive. CDR3s include the opening cysteine and the closing phenylalanine or tryptophan. The order of the fields is J gene, D gene, clone size, V gene, CDR3 protein, CDR3 DNA. The D gene is left open where the match is weak. Rows may omit the clone size; those that give it use once, few, many or a size class.

J: TRBJ2-2
D: TRBD1
size: NA
V: TRBV19
CDR3: CASSIDRGPGELFF
DNA: TGTGCCAGTAGTATTGACAGGGGGCCCGGGGAGCTGTTTTTT

J: TRBJ1-2
D: NA
size: NA
V: TRBV7-2
CDR3: CASSSGHSYGYTF
DNA: TGTGCCAGCAGCTCGGGACATAGCTATGGCTACACCTTC

J: TRBJ2-7
D: TRBD1
size: NA
V: TRBV7-9
CDR3: CASSPHGQGAYEQYF
DNA: TGTGCCAGCAGCCCCCATGGACAGGGAGCCTACGAGCAGTACTTC

J: TRBJ1-3
D: TRBD1
size: medium-sized
V: TRBV13
CDR3: CASSLGTGGNTIYF
DNA: TGTGCCAGCAGCTTAGGGACAGGGGGAAACACCATATATTTT

J: TRBJ1-3
D: NA
size: NA
V: TRBV10-3
CDR3: CAISADSSGNTIYF
DNA: TGTGCCATCAGTGCAGACAGCTCTGGAAACACCATATATTTT

J: TRBJ2-1
D: NA
size: NA
V: TRBV5-8
CDR3: CASSLSSYNEQFF
DNA: TGTGCCAGCAGCTTGTCCAGCTACAATGAGCAGTTCTTC

J: TRBJ1-5
D: TRBD1
size: NA
V: TRBV4-1
CDR3: CASSQDPAGQGASRNQPQHF
DNA: TGCGCCAGCAGCCAAGACCCTGCGGGACAGGGGGCGTCCCGCAATCAGCCCCAGCATTTT

J: TRBJ2-1
D: NA
size: NA
V: TRBV4-1
CDR3: CASSQEVFRDEFF
DNA: TGCGCCAGCAGCCAAGAAGTCTTTCGGGATGAGTTCTTC

J: TRBJ2-1
D: TRBD2
size: NA
V: TRBV25-1
CDR3: CASSEYISGRVNEQFF
DNA: TGTGCCAGCAGTGAATATATTAGCGGGAGGGTTAATGAGCAGTTCTTC

J: TRBJ2-2
D: TRBD2
size: NA
V: TRBV18
CDR3: CASSPRLAINLHRELFF
DNA: TGTGCCAGCTCACCTCGACTAGCTATAAACCTTCACCGGGAGCTGTTTTTT

J: TRBJ2-1
D: TRBD2
size: once
V: TRBV11-1
CDR3: CASSSQTSGRYNEQFF
DNA: TGTGCCAGCAGCTCCCAAACTAGCGGGAGATACAATGAGCAGTTCTTC

J: TRBJ2-1
D: NA
size: NA
V: TRBV7-9
CDR3: CASSLAPSDNEQFF
DNA: TGTGCCAGCAGCTTAGCGCCTAGCGATAATGAGCAGTTCTTC

J: TRBJ1-1
D: NA
size: NA
V: TRBV6-6
CDR3: CASIGYSTEAFF
DNA: TGTGCCAGCATCGGGTACTCCACTGAAGCTTTCTTT

J: TRBJ2-2
D: TRBD2
size: NA
V: TRBV7-9
CDR3: CASSLGLAGTPTGELFF
DNA: TGTGCCAGCAGCTTAGGACTAGCGGGAACTCCCACCGGGGAGCTGTTTTTT

J: TRBJ2-1
D: TRBD2
size: NA
V: TRBV19
CDR3: CASSRGGLAGGLASNEQFF
DNA: TGTGCCAGTAGTCGAGGGGGACTAGCGGGGGGGCTGGCTAGCAATGAGCAGTTCTTC

J: TRBJ1-1
D: NA
size: NA
V: TRBV15
CDR3: CATSRDLEANTEAFF
DNA: TGTGCCACCAGCAGAGATCTCGAGGCGAACACTGAAGCTTTCTTT

J: TRBJ2-1
D: NA
size: few
V: TRBV9
CDR3: CASSGLAHNEQFF
DNA: TGTGCCAGCAGCGGGCTAGCGCACAATGAGCAGTTCTTC

J: TRBJ2-2
D: NA
size: NA
V: TRBV5-1
CDR3: CASRLTPANTGELFF
DNA: TGCGCCAGCAGGTTGACACCCGCGAACACCGGGGAGCTGTTTTTT

J: TRBJ2-3
D: TRBD1
size: NA
V: TRBV6-1
CDR3: CASRDSFTDTQYF
DNA: TGTGCCAGTAGGGACAGCTTCACAGATACGCAGTATTTT

J: TRBJ2-3
D: NA
size: NA
V: TRBV9
CDR3: CASSGTASTDTQYF
DNA: TGTGCCAGCAGCGGGACAGCAAGCACAGATACGCAGTATTTT

J: TRBJ2-7
D: NA
size: NA
V: TRBV7-6
CDR3: CASSLARGGDQQYF
DNA: TGTGCCAGCAGCTTAGCGAGGGGCGGGGACCAGCAGTACTTC

J: TRBJ1-1
D: TRBD1
size: NA
V: TRBV13
CDR3: CASLQGARDTEAFF
DNA: TGTGCCAGCCTACAGGGGGCGAGAGACACTGAAGCTTTCTTT

J: TRBJ2-4
D: NA
size: NA
V: TRBV13
CDR3: CASSGVGENIQYF
DNA: TGTGCCAGCAGCGGTGTAGGGGAAAACATTCAGTACTTC

J: TRBJ1-5
D: NA
size: NA
V: TRBV2
CDR3: CASSVLGGNQPQHF
DNA: TGTGCCAGCAGTGTGCTAGGGGGCAATCAGCCCCAGCATTTT

J: TRBJ2-7
D: TRBD2
size: NA
V: TRBV5-1
CDR3: CASTTSGSSYEQYF
DNA: TGCGCCAGCACTACTAGCGGGAGCTCCTACGAGCAGTACTTC

J: TRBJ2-5
D: TRBD2
size: few
V: TRBV5-5
CDR3: CASSSTGGQETQYF
DNA: TGTGCCAGCAGCTCGACGGGGGGCCAAGAGACCCAGTACTTC